This T cell receptor beta chain emerged from a study of T-cell memory formation after mild COVID-19. Broader study findings: Among clones contracting day 15 to 85, CD4/CD8 was balanced, whereas later expanders leaned CD4+. The CD4+ clones that contracted clustered mainly within CM and EM, and the CD8+ clones concentrated in EMRA.

TCRdb called the 5' RACE reads again in MiXCR, with one record for every CDR3 protein. The sample lists approximately 89,000 distinct CDR3 sequences; nearly 25% were seen once. The ends were cut back, 8 bases at V and 5 bases at J, with 13 bases in the middle. Looked up from germline, CDR1 is MGHRA and CDR2 is YSYEKL. The CDR3 is 13 amino acids. This clonotype was detected only a few times. Its antigen is not identified. This chain uses TRBV4-1 with TRBJ1-5, with TRBD1 as a possible D gene (5 bases). The sequencing sample was made of PBMCs or a T cell subset sorted from them (not recorded which). This receptor was identified in a man aged 18 to 30 who had mild COVID-19 (a few samples of this study predate the infection). Cell type and time point are not known. This CDR3 is CASGRDGDQPQHF. The CDR3 bases are TGCGCCAGCGGGAGGGACGGTGATCAGCCCCAGCATTTT.